This TCR beta chain was documented in a study of shared clonotypes between healthy human individuals. General observations from the study: The study's rarefaction showed incomplete sorted-subset sequencing despite large depth.

This clone was picked up one time. Its specificity is unknown. In the same sample, other DNA sequences code for this CDR3. Original data processing: ImmunoSEQ yielded junction-only sequences lacking quality scores, so filtering differed. Measured with immunoSEQ multiplex PCR; TCRdb has only the in-frame clones, and not every one. That table gives V, J and clone size, and the DNA gave D and trimming. The sample has roughly 2,000,000 clones, about 95% seen once. The naive CD8 population came from CD45RO-negative cells selected for CCR7, without terminally differentiated effector memory CD45RA+ cells. Every one of the donors was a Caucasian adult that lived in Nashville, Tennessee. The germline V gene encodes CDR1 MNHEY and CDR2 SVGAGI. The CDR3 is 13 residues long. Trimming shortened V by 0 bases and J by 7 bases, and 7 bases separated the two germline ends.

The gene calls are TRBV6-5 and TRBJ2-1; no reliable D call. The clonotype was recovered from a man younger than 35 in good health. The sample comprised naive CD8+ T cells sorted from blood. This CDR3 is CASSYSSRNEQFF. The CDR3 DNA sequence: TGTGCCAGCAGTTACTCGAGCCGAAATGAGCAGTTCTTC.